Presented here are 18 T cell receptor beta chains from one specimen sequenced in a study of blood T cells in healthy people across ages. A second roughly 6 to 12 cycle PCR used barcoded and J-beta primers. TCRdb re-derived calls from the 5' RACE reads in MiXCR, one entry per CDR3 protein. The sample carries 980,000 or so distinct CDR3 sequences, 45% to 50% recorded once. Sequencing input: blood. The receptors were sampled from a man aged 25 to 40 in good health.

This clonotype was seen only a few times. The chain is built from TRBV28 and TRBJ1-2, with TRBD1 identical over 8 bases. This CDR3 has 14 residues. With 7 bases clipped from V and 8 bases from J, the junction kept 12 bases outside the gene matches. CDR1 is MDHEN and CDR2 is SYDVKM in the germline V gene. As DNA, the CDR3 is TGTGCCAGCACCCAAGGCTTCGGACAGGGCGGCTACACCTTC. Amino acid sequence: CASTQGFGQGGYTF.

V gene TRBV9 combines with J gene TRBJ1-2, with TRBD1 matching over 8 bases. The J segment lost 8 bases and the V segment lost 2 bases, leaving 11 bases of the junction unmatched. The germline V gene encodes CDR1 SGDLS and CDR2 YYNGEE. The CDR3 runs to 15 residues. The CDR3 reads CASSVSQGATGGYTF. The CDR3 bases are TGTGCCAGCAGCGTCTCCCAGGGGGCAACGGGCGGCTACACCTTC. Combining the CDR3 with reference TRBV9 and TRBJ1-2 gives the whole variable domain DSGVTQTPKHLITATGQRVTLRCSPRSGDLSVYWYQQSLDQGLQFLIQYYNGEERAKGNILERFSAQQFPDLHSELNLSSLELGDSALYFCASSVSQGATGGYTFGSGTRLTVV.

This clonotype has a handful of counts. The V and J genes are TRBV9 and TRBJ2-7, with 8 bases lining up with TRBD1. Germline-derived CDR1 and CDR2 are SGDLS and YYNGEE. The CDR3 sequence is 15 residues long. Losses at the gene ends were 3 bases for V and 1 base for J; bases not matched to a gene: 6. As DNA, the CDR3 is TGTGCCAGCAGCGCCCAAGGACAGGGATCCTACGAGCAGTACTTC. Translated, it gives CASSAQGQGSYEQYF.

This clonotype was counted between two and nine times. The chain employs TRBV27 and TRBJ2-7, with D possibly being TRBD1 or TRBD2 (5 bases each). The CDR3 is made up of 14 amino acids. Germline V lookup: CDR1 MNHEY, CDR2 SMNVEV (reference sequence). The V and J ends lost 3 bases and 4 bases respectively, with 13 bases between them. The CDR3 is CASSLQRGKYEQYF. CDR3 nucleotide sequence: TGTGCCAGCAGTTTGCAGAGGGGAAAATACGAGCAGTACTTC.

The chain recombines TRBV10-3 with TRBJ2-1, with D perhaps given as TRBD1 or TRBD2 (5 bases each). The V end was cut by 4 bases, the J end by 0 bases, with 13 bases between. CDR3 length: 16 residues. Germline V CDR1 and CDR2: ENHRY, SYGVKD. CDR3 sequence reads: CAISGGPVSSYNEQFF. The CDR3 coding sequence is TGTGCCATCAGTGGGGGACCGGTGAGCTCCTACAATGAGCAGTTCTTC.

The chain uses TRBV4-1 and TRBJ2-7; tentatively, D is TRBD2 (5 bases). The DNA end is a closer match to TRBJ2-5, so the J assignment may be wrong. The CDR3 spans 15 residues. The germline CDR1 and CDR2 sequences are MGHRA and YSYEKL. The CDR3 sequence: CASSQVLGATETQYF. In DNA, the CDR3 is TGCGCCAGCAGCCAAGTACTAGGAGCCACAGAGACCCAGTACTTC.

This CDR3 reads CASSFSPMGSGANVLTF. Written as DNA, the CDR3 is TGTGCCAGCAGCTTCTCCCCTATGGGCTCTGGGGCCAACGTCCTGACTTTC. This chain joins TRBV5-6 and TRBJ2-6; no clear D. This CDR3 has 17 residues. V was clipped by 2 bases and J by 0 bases, with 12 bases between them. Germline CDR1 reads SGHDT; CDR2 reads YYEEEE.

This clonotype was counted once. J is TRBJ1-6 and V is TRBV4-3; D is ambiguous. CDR1 is LGHNA and CDR2 is YSLEER in the germline V gene. The ends were cut back, 4 bases at V and 7 bases at J, with 23 bases in the middle. CDR3 length: 18 residues. CDR3 DNA: TGCGCCAGCAGCCTGGGAAATGCAGCTGTCTGGAAGAATTCACCCCTCCACTTT. Protein product: CASSLGNAAVWKNSPLHF.

CDR3 nucleotide sequence: TGTGCCAGCAGCGGACGACGCGTGGGGTCGGACATTCAGTACTTC. It translates to CASSGRRVGSDIQYF. The rearrangement uses TRBV7-2 and TRBJ2-7; no definite D call. The DNA end favors TRBJ2-4, so the J call may be wrong. There are 15 residues in the CDR3. Looked up from germline, CDR1 is SGHTA and CDR2 is FQGNSA.

CDR3 DNA: TGCAGCGCCGAGGGGGGGTTGCGTCAGCCCCAGCATTTT. Its translation is CSAEGGLRQPQHF. V usage is TRBV29-1 and J usage is TRBJ1-5; TRBD1 might be the D (6 bases). This CDR3 is 13 amino acids long. The V end lost 7 bases, the J end lost 6 bases, and 16 bases lay between the germline ends. Per the germline V gene, CDR1 is SQVTM and CDR2 is ANQGSEA.

This clonotype has just a few counts. This sequence may be a read error, since a much larger clone differs from it by one base. The rearrangement uses TRBV9 and TRBJ2-1; D possibly uses TRBD1 or TRBD2 (5 bases each). Looked up from germline, CDR1 is SGDLS and CDR2 is YYNGEE. The CDR3 is 16 residues long. CDR3 region: CASSAGPRADTNERFF. The CDR3 DNA sequence: TGTGCCAGCAGCGCGGGACCGAGGGCGGACACCAATGAGCGGTTCTTC.

A remark on this clonotype: A much larger clone differs by one base, so this may be a read error. The rearrangement uses TRBV4-3 and TRBJ2-5, with D perhaps matching TRBD1 (6 bases). CDR3 length: 14 residues. Germline CDR1 LGHNA, CDR2 YSLEER. Trimming cost V 1 base and J 1 base, with 7 bases left between them. This chain's CDR3 is CASSQATGQETQYF. The CDR3 DNA reads TGCGCCAGCAGCCAAGCGACAGGCCAAGAGACCCAGTACTTC.

The J gene is TRBJ1-4, the V gene TRBV5-1, with TRBD1 matching 7 bases. J was trimmed by 4 bases and V by 0 bases; bases with no gene match: 3. The CDR3 covers 15 residues. From germline, CDR1 is SGHRS and CDR2 YFSETQ. CDR3 sequence reads: CASSLDRGGNEKLFF. CDR3 DNA sequence: TGCGCCAGCAGCTTGGACAGGGGAGGTAATGAAAAACTGTTTTTT.

This clonotype has more than one count but fewer than ten. The rearrangement joins TRBV12-3 or TRBV12-4 to TRBJ1-2; tentative D call: TRBD1 (5 bases). The CDR3 runs to 15 residues. The germline V and J ends were trimmed by 2 bases and 4 bases, with 14 bases remaining between them. CDR3 DNA: TGTGCCAGCAGTTTATCAACAGGCTGGGCCTATGGCTACACCTTC. Encoded protein: CASSLSTGWAYGYTF.

The gene calls are TRBV6-2 or TRBV6-3 and TRBJ1-2, with 10 positions matching TRBD1. The CDR3 contains 15 residues. Germline V gene lookup returns CDR1 MNHEY and CDR2 SVGEGT. Germline trimming cut 2 bases from V and 4 bases from J; bases unmatched to any gene: 4. Written as DNA, the CDR3 is TGTGCCAGCAGTTACCCGGGACAGGGGTCCTATGGCTACACCTTC. It encodes CASSYPGQGSYGYTF.

As DNA, the CDR3 is TGTGCTAGTGGTTTAGGGACAATCGGGAACACTGAAGCTTTCTTT. Residues: CASGLGTIGNTEAFF. This sequence joins TRBV12-5 and TRBJ1-1; D may be TRBD1 (6 bases). Germline values: CDR1 LGHNT, CDR2 FRNRAP. This CDR3 has 15 amino acids. Trimming took off 3 bases at V and 1 base at J, with 12 bases between the two ends.

This clonotype was found a few times. This chain uses TRBV29-1 with TRBJ2-7, with TRBD2 matching 7 bases. The CDR3 contains 11 residues. Germline V gene sequence: CDR1 SQVTM, CDR2 ANQGSEA. J was trimmed by 5 bases and V by 4 bases; bases with no gene match: 2. The CDR3 DNA reads as TGCAGCGTTGTGAGCGGGGACGAGCAGTACTTC. Residues: CSVVSGDEQYF.

V and J are TRBV7-9 and TRBJ2-3, with D tentatively TRBD1 (5 bases). CDR3 size: 14 residues. V was pared by 9 bases and J by 1 base, with 14 bases between. The germline V gene has CDR1 SEHNR and CDR2 FQNEAQ (reference sequence). The CDR3 spells CASTGPPRTDTQYF. Here the CDR3 DNA reads TGTGCCAGTACAGGACCCCCTCGCACAGATACGCAGTATTTT. Using reference TRBV7-9 and TRBJ2-3 for the parts outside the CDR3, the full variable domain is DTGVSQNPRHKITKRGQNVTFRCDPISEHNRLYWYRQTLGQGPEFLTYFQNEAQLEKSRLLSDRFSAERPKGSFSTLEIQRTEQGDSAMYLCASTGPPRTDTQYFGPGTRLTVL.